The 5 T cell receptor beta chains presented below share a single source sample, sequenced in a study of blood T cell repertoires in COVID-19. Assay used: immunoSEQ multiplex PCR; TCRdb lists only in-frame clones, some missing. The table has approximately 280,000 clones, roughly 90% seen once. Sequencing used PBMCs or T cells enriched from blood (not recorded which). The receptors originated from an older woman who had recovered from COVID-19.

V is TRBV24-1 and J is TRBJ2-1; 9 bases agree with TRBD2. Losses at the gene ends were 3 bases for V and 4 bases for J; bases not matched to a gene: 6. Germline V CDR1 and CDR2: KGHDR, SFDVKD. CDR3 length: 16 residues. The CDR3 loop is CATSDKSGGLYNEQFF. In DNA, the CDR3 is TGTGCCACCAGTGATAAGAGCGGGGGGCTATACAATGAGCAGTTCTTC.

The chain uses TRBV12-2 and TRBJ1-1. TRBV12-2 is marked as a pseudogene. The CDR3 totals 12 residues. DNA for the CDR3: TGTGCAAGTCGTCAGGGAGGCACTGAAGCTTTCTTT. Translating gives CASRQGGTEAFF.

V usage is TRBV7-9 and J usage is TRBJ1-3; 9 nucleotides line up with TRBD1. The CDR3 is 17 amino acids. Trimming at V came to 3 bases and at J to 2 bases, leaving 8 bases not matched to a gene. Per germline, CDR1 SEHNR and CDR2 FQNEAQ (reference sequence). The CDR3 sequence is CASSFFTGQGTGNTIYF. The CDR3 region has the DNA TGTGCCAGCAGCTTTTTTACGGGACAGGGAACTGGAAACACCATATATTTT.

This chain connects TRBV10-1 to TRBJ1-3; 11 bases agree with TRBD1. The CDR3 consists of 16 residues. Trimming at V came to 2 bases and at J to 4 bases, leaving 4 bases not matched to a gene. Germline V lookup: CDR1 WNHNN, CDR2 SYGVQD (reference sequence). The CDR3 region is CASSETGQGVGNTIYF. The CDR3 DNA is TGCGCCAGCAGTGAGACGGGACAGGGGGTCGGAAACACCATATATTTT.

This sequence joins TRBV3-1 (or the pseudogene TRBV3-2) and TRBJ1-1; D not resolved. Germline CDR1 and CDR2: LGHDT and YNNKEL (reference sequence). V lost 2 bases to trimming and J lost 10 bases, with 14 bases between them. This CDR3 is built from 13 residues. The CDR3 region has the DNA TGTGCCAGCAGCCAATCGCAGGCTCCTGGAGCTTTCTTT. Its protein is CASSQSQAPGAFF.